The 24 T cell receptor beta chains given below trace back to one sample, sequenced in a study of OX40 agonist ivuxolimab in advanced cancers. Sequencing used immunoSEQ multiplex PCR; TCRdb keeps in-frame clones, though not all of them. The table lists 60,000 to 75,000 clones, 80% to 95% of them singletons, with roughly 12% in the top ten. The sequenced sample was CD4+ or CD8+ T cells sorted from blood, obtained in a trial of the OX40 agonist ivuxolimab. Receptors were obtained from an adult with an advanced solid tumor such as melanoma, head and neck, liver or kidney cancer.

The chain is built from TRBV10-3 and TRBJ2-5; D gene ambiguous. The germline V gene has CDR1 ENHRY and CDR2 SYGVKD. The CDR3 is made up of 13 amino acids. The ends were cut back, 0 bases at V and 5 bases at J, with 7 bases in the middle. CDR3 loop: CAISESSPETQYF. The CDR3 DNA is TGTGCCATCAGTGAGTCGAGTCCGGAGACCCAGTACTTC.

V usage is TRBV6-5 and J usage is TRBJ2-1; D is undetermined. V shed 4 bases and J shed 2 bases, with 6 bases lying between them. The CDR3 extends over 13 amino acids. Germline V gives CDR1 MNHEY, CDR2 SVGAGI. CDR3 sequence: CASSWDPYNEQFF. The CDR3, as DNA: TGTGCCAGCAGTTGGGATCCCTACAATGAGCAGTTCTTC.

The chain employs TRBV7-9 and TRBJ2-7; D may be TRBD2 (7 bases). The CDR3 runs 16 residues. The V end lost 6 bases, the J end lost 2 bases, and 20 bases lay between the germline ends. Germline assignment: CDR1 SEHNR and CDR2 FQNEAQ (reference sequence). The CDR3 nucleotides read TGTGCCAGCAGTTCACCCCTACAGGGAGGGACCTACGAGCAGTACTTC. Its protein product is CASSSPLQGGTYEQYF.

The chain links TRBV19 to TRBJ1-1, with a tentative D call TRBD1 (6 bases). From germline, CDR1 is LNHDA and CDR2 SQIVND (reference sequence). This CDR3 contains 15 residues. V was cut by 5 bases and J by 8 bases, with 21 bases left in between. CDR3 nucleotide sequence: TGTGCCAGTAGTGCTATACAGGGCCATCTCGGAGAAGCTTTCTTT. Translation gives CASSAIQGHLGEAFF.

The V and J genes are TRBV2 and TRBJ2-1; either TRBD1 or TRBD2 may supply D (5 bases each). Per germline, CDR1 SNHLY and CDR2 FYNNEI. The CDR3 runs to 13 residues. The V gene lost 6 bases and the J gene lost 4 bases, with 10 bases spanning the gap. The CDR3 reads CASRGTMYNEQFF. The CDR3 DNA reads TGTGCCAGCAGGGGGACCATGTACAATGAGCAGTTCTTC. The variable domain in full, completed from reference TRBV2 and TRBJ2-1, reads EPEVTQTPSHQVTQMGQEVILRCVPISNHLYFYWYRQILGQKVEFLVSFYNNEISEKSEIFDDQFSVERPDGSNFTLKIRSTKLEDSAMYFCASRGTMYNEQFFGPGTRLTVL.

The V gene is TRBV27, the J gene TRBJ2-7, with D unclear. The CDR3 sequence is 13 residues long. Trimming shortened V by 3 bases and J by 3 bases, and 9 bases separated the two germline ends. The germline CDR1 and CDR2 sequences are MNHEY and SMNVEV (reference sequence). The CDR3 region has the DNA TGTGCCAGCAGTTTTGGACCCCACTACGAGCAGTACTTC. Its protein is CASSFGPHYEQYF.

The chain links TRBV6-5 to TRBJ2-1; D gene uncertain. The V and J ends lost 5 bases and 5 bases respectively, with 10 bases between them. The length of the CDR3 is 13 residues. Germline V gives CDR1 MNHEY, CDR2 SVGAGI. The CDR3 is CASSLPGHNEQFF. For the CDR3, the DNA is TGTGCCAGCAGTCTTCCCGGCCACAATGAGCAGTTCTTC.

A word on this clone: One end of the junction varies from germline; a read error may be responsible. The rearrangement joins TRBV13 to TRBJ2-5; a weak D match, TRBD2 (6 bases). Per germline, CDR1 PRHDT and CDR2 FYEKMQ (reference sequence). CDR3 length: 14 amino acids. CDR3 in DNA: TGTGCCAGCAGCATAGGGGACTTTCAAGAGACCCAGTACTTC. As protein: CASSIGDFQETQYF. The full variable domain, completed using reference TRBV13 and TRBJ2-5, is AAGVIQSPRHLIKEKRETATLKCYPIPRHDTVYWYQQGPGQDPQFLISFYEKMQSDKGSIPDRFSAQQFSDYHSELNMSSLELGDSALYFCASSIGDFQETQYFGPGTRLLVL.

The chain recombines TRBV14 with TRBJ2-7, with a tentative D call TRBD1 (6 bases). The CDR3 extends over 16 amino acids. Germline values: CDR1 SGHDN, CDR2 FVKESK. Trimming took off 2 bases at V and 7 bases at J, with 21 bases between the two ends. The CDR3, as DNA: TGTGCCAGCAGCCAAAGGGGAAGCCCACAGGGCTGGGAGCAGTACTTC. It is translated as CASSQRGSPQGWEQYF.

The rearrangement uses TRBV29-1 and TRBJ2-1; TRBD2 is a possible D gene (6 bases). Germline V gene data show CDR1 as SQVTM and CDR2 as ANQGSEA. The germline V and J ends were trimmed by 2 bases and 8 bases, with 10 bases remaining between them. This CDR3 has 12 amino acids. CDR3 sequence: CSVELAFDEQFF. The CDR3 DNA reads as TGCAGCGTTGAACTAGCGTTCGATGAGCAGTTCTTC.

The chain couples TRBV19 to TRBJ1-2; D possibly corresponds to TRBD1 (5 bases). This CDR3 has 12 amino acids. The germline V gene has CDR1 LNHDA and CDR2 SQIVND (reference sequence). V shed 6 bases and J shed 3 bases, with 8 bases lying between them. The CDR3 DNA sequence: TGTGCCAGTAGCACGGGACACTATGGCTACACCTTC. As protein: CASSTGHYGYTF.

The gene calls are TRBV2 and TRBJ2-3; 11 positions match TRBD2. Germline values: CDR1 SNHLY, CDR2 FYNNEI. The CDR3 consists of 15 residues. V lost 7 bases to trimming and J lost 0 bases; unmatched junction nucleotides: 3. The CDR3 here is CASKRTSGSTDTQYF. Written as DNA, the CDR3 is TGTGCCAGCAAGAGGACTAGCGGGAGCACAGATACGCAGTATTTT.

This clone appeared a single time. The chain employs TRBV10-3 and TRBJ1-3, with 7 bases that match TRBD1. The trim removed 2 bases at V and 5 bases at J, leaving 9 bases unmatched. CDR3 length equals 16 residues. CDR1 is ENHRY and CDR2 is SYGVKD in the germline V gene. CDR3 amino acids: CAISEVGEGARNTIYF. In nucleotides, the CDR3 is TGTGCCATCAGTGAGGTCGGTGAGGGGGCCAGAAACACCATATATTTT.

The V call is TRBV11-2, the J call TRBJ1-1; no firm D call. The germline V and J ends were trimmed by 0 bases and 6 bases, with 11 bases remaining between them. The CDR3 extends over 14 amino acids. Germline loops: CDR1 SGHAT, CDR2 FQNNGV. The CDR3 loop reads CASSLEAGYAEAFF. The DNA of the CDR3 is TGTGCCAGCAGCTTAGAGGCAGGATACGCTGAAGCTTTCTTT. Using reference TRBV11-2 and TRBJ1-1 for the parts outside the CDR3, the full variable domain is EAGVAQSPRYKIIEKRQSVAFWCNPISGHATLYWYQQILGQGPKLLIQFQNNGVVDDSQLPKDRFSAERLKGVDSTLKIQPAKLEDSAVYLCASSLEAGYAEAFFGQGTRLTVV.

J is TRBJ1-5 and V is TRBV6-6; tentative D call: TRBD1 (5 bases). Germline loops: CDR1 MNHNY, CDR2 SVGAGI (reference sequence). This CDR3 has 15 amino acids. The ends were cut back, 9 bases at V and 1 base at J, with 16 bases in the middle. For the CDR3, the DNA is TGTGCCAGTATTTCGGGGGGAGGGAGCAATCAGCCCCAGCATTTT. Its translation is CASISGGGSNQPQHF.

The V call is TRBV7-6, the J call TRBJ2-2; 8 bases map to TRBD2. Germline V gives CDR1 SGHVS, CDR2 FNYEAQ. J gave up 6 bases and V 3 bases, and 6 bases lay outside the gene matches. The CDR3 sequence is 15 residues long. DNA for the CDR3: TGTGCCAGCAGCTTCACCGTAGCGGGATCCGGGGAGCTGTTTTTT. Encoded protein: CASSFTVAGSGELFF.

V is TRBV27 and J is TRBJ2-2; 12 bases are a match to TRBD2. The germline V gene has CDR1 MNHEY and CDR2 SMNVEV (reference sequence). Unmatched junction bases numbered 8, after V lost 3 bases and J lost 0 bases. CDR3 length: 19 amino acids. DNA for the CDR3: TGTGCCAGCAGTTTCAGGGCAGGGACTAGCGGGCCGAACACCGGGGAGCTGTTTTTT. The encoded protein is CASSFRAGTSGPNTGELFF.

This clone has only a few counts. DNA for the CDR3: TGTGCCAGCAGCTGCGAGCAGTACTTC. This encodes CASSCEQYF. The V and J genes are TRBV21-1 and TRBJ2-7. TRBV21-1 is deemed a pseudogene. The CDR3 sequence is 9 residues long.

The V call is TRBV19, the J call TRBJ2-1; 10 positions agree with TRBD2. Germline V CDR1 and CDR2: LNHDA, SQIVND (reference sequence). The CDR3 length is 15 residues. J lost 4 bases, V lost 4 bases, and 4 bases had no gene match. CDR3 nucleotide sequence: TGTGCCAGTAGTAAGCTAGCGGGAGTGTACAATGAGCAGTTCTTC. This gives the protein CASSKLAGVYNEQFF.

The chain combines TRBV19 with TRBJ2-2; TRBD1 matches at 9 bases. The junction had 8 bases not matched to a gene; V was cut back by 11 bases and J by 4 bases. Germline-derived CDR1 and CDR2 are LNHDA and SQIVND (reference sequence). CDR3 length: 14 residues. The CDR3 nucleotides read TGTGCCTCCAACAGGGGGCGGGCCACCGGGGAGCTGTTTTTT. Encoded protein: CASNRGRATGELFF.

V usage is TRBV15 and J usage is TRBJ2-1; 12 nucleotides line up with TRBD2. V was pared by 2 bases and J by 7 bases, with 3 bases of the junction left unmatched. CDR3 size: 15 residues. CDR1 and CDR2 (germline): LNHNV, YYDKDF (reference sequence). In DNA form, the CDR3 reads TGTGCCACCAGCAGAACCGGGACTAGCGGGAATGAGCAGTTCTTC. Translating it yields CATSRTGTSGNEQFF.

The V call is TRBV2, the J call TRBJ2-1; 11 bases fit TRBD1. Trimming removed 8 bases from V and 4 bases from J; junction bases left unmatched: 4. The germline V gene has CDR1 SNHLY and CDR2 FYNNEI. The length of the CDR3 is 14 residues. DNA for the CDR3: TGTGCCAGCCCGGGACAGGGGGAATACAATGAGCAGTTCTTC. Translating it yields CASPGQGEYNEQFF.

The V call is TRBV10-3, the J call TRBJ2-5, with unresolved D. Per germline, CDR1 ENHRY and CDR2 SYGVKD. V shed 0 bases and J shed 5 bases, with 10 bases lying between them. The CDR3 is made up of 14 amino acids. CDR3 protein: CAISESGSPETQYF. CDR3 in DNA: TGTGCCATCAGTGAGTCAGGATCTCCGGAGACCCAGTACTTC.

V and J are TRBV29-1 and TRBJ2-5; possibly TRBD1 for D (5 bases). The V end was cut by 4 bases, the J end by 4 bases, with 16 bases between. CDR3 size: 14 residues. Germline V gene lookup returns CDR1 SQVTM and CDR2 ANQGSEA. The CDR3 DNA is TGCAGCGTTGTGCCTCCAGGGCAGGGAGAGACCCAGTACTTC. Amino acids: CSVVPPGQGETQYF.